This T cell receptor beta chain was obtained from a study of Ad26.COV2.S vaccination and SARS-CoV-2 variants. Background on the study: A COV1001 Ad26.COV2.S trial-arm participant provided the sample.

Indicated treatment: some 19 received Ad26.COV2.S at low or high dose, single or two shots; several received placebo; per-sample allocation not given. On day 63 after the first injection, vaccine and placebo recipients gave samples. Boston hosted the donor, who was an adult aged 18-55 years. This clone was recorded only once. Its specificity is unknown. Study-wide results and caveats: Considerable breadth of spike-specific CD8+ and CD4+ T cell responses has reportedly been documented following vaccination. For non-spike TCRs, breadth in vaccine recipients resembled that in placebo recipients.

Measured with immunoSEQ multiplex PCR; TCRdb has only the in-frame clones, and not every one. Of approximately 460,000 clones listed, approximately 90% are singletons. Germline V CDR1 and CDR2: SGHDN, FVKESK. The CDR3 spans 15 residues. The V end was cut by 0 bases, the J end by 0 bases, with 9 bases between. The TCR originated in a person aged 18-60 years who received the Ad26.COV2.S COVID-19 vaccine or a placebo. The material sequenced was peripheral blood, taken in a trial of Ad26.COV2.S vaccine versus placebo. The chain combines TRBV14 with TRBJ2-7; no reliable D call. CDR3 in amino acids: CASSQESVPSYEQYF. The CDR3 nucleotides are TGTGCCAGCAGCCAAGAATCGGTTCCCTCCTACGAGCAGTACTTC. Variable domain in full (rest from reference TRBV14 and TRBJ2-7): EAGVTQFPSHSVIEKGQTVTLRCDPISGHDNLYWYRRVMGKEIKFLLHFVKESKQDESGMPNNRFLAERTGGTYSTLKVQPAELEDSGVYFCASSQESVPSYEQYFGPGTRLTVT.